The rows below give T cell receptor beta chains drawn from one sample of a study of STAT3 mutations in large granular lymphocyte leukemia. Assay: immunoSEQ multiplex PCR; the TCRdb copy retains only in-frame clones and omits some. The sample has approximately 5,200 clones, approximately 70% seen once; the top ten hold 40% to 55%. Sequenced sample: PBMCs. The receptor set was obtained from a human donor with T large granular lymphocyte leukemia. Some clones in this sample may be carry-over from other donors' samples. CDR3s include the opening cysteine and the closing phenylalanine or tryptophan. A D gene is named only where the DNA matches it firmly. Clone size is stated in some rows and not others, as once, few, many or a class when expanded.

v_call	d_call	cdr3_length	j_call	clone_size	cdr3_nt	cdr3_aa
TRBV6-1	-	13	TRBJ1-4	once	TGTGCCAGCAGTGAAGCAAGGAATGAAAAACTGTTTTTT	CASSEARNEKLFF
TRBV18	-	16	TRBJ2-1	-	TGTGCCAGCTCACCCCTTGAAGGACCGCAATACAATGAGCAGTTCTTC	CASSPLEGPQYNEQFF
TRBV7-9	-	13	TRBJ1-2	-	TGTGCCAGCAGCTTAGGGGTTTATGAGGGCTACACCTTC	CASSLGVYEGYTF
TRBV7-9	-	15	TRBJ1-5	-	TGTGCCAGCAGCGATCTTGGGGGGAGCAATCAGCCCCAGCATTTT	CASSDLGGSNQPQHF
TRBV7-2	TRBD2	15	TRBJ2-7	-	TGTGCCAGCAGCTCTTGGACTAGCGGGAGATACGAGCAGTACTTC	CASSSWTSGRYEQYF
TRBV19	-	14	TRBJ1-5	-	TGTGCCAGTAGGTCGAGGCGGCTCGATCAGCCCCAGCATTTT	CASRSRRLDQPQHF
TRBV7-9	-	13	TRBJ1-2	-	TGTGCCAGCAGCTTAGCGGATAACTATGGCTACACCTTC	CASSLADNYGYTF
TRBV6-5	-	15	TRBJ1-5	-	TGTGCCAGCAGAACCCGGGAGGGCCATAATCAGCCCCAGCATTTT	CASRTREGHNQPQHF
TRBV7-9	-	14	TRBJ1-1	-	TGTGCCAGCAGCTTAATAGGTGGGAACACTGAAGCTTTCTTT	CASSLIGGNTEAFF
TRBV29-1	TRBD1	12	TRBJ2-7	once	TGCAGCGTTACGGGACAGACGGACGAGCAGTACTTC	CSVTGQTDEQYF
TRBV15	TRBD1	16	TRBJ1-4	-	TGTGCCACCAGCAAGGGACAGGGGGCAACTAATGAAAAACTGTTTTTT	CATSKGQGATNEKLFF
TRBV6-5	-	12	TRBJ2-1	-	TGTGCCAGCAGATCCAGATTAAATGAGCAGTTCTTC	CASRSRLNEQFF
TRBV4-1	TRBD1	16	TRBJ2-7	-	TGCGCCAGCAGCCAAGAGGAAATAGGGACAGCTTACGAGCAGTACTTC	CASSQEEIGTAYEQYF
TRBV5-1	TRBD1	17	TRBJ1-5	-	TGCGCCAGCAGCTTGGGTGCCCAGACAGGGGCTAATCAGCCCCAGCATTTT	CASSLGAQTGANQPQHF
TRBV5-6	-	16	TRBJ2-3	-	TGTGCCAGCAGCTTGGGACCCCTTGGATGGGTAGATACGCAGTATTTT	CASSLGPLGWVDTQYF
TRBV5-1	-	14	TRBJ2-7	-	TGCGCCAGCAGCTTGGAGGGCAGGGTCGGCGAGCAGTACTTC	CASSLEGRVGEQYF
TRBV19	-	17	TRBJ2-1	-	TGTGCCAGTAGTATTGGTGGTAGCGGAACACTGGGTAATGAGCAGTTCTTC	CASSIGGSGTLGNEQFF
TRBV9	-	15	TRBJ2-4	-	TGTGCCAGCAGCTCCCGGGACGACCCTGGCAACATTCAGTACTTC	CASSSRDDPGNIQYF
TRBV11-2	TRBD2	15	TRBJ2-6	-	TGTGCCAGCAGGCCGGGGGGAGCCGGGGCCAACGTCCTGACTTTC	CASRPGGAGANVLTF
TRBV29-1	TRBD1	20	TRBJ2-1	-	TGCAGCGTTGAAGAAGTACGGGACAGGGACCCACTCCACTTCTACAATGAGCAGTTCTTC	CSVEEVRDRDPLHFYNEQFF
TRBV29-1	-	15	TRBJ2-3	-	TGCAGCGTTCGGGAGTGGCAGGGGGTAGGAGATACGCAGTATTTT	CSVREWQGVGDTQYF
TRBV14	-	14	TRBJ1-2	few	TGTGCCAGCAGCCAAGAGGGACTTGGGTATGGCTACACCTTC	CASSQEGLGYGYTF
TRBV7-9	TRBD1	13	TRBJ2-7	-	TGTGCCAGCAGCTTATCAGGGGGAAGCGAGCAGTACTTC	CASSLSGGSEQYF
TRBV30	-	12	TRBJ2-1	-	TGTGCCTGGAGTCCCCTTGATAATGAGCAGTTCTTC	CAWSPLDNEQFF
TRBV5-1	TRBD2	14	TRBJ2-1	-	TGCGCCAGCAGCCTCGGGACTAGCTTCAATGAGCAGTTCTTC	CASSLGTSFNEQFF
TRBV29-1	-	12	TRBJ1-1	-	TGCAGCGTTGAACTGTCGGACAGTGAATCTTTCTTT	CSVELSDSESFF
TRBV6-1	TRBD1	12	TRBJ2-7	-	TGTGCCAGCAGCGACAGGGCCTACGAGCAGTACTTC	CASSDRAYEQYF
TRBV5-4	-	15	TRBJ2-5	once	TGTGCCAGCAGCTTGGGACAGTTAAGTCAAGAGACCCAGTACTTC	CASSLGQLSQETQYF
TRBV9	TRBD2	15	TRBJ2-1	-	TGTGCCAGCAGCCCTCCGGGACTAGCGATCAATGAGCAGTTCTTC	CASSPPGLAINEQFF
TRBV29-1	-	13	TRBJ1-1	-	TGCAGCGTTTCCCGGGACACAAACACTGAAGCTTTCTTT	CSVSRDTNTEAFF
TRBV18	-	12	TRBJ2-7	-	TGTGCCAGCTCACCCCATGGGCCCGAGCAGTACTTC	CASSPHGPEQYF
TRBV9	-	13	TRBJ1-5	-	TGTGCCAGCAGCTTTGGGGGAGGTCAGCCCCAGCATTTT	CASSFGGGQPQHF
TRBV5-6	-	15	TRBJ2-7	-	TGTGCCAGCAGCTTGGATGCACAGCCCTCCTACGAGCAGTACTTC	CASSLDAQPSYEQYF
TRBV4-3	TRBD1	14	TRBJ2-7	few	TGCGCCAGCAGCCCGGGGACAGGGGGAATGGAGCAGTACTTC	CASSPGTGGMEQYF
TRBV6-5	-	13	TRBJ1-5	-	TGTGCCAGCAGCTTAAGGAAGGCCCAGCCCCAGCATTTT	CASSLRKAQPQHF
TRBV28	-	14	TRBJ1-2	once	TGTGCCAGCAGTTCGAGCCCCTTAAACTATGGCTACACCTTC	CASSSSPLNYGYTF
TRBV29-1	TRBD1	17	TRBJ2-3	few	TGCAGCGTTGAAGGTGGGGTAAATAACAGGGGATCAGATACGCAGTATTTT	CSVEGGVNNRGSDTQYF
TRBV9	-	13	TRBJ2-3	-	TGTGCCAGCAGCGAACAGGGCACAGATACGCAGTATTTT	CASSEQGTDTQYF
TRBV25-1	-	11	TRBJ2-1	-	TGTGCCAGCTCCGACACTAATGAGCAGTTCTTC	CASSDTNEQFF
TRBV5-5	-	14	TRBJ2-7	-	TGTGCCAGCAGCTTGGCTGACAGCGTCTACGAGCAGTACTTC	CASSLADSVYEQYF
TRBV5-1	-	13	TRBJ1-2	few	TGCGCCAGCAGCCCTGACAGCAACTATGGCTACACCTTC	CASSPDSNYGYTF
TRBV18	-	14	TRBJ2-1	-	TGTGCCAGCTCACCAGAGGGCTACCGATATGTGCAGTTCTTC	CASSPEGYRYVQFF
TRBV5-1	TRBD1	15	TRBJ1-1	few	TGCGCCAGCAGCGTGACCGGGACAGGGGATCCTGAAGCTTTCTTT	CASSVTGTGDPEAFF
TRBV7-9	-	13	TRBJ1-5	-	TGTGCCAGCATGCGCGGGGGGGGACAGCCCCAGCATTTT	CASMRGGGQPQHF
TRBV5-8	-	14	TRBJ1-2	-	TGTGCCAGCAGCTCGCAGGGGATAGACTATGGCTACACCTTC	CASSSQGIDYGYTF
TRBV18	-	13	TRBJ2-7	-	TGTGCCAGCTCACTAACAGGGGGGGAAGAGCAGTACTTC	CASSLTGGEEQYF
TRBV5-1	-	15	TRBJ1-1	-	TGCGCCAGCAGCTTGGCATCGACAGTGAACACTGAAGCTTTCTTT	CASSLASTVNTEAFF
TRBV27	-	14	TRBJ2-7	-	TGTGCCAGCAGTCCCAACTTAGGGGGGTACGAGCAGTACTTC	CASSPNLGGYEQYF